There are many counts of the clone carrying this TCR beta chain. Its antigen is currently unknown. It was RNA transcripts that yielded the amplified TCR beta CDR3 regions. HTBI primers were the set used in a first-round RT-PCR of the TCR CDR3. Each CDR3 protein is one row after TCRdb ran MiXCR on the multiplex PCR reads. This table holds fewer than 350,000 distinct CDR3 sequences, approximately 14% found once. The germline V and J ends were trimmed by 0 bases and 8 bases, with 9 bases remaining between them. CDR3 size: 14 residues. The germline V gene encodes CDR1 SGDLS and CDR2 YYNGEE. Patients showing uncontrolled infection, other autoimmune disease, pregnancy or lactation were ineligible. This sample is part of a study of T cells in Graves' hyperthyroidism and ophthalmopathy. In the study overall: Peripheral blood collection took place at initial diagnosis, before any treatment. General study findings and limits: The model made its ophthalmopathy prediction, and onset followed a median approximately 7 months later.

The source of this sequence is a woman between 35 and 50 years old with Graves' hyperthyroidism. The sequenced sample consisted of blood. V and J are TRBV9 and TRBJ1-6; a possible D gene is TRBD1 (5 bases). The CDR3 region is CASSVDDSYSPLHF. The CDR3 coding sequence is TGTGCCAGCAGCGTAGATGACAGCTATTCACCCCTCCACTTT.